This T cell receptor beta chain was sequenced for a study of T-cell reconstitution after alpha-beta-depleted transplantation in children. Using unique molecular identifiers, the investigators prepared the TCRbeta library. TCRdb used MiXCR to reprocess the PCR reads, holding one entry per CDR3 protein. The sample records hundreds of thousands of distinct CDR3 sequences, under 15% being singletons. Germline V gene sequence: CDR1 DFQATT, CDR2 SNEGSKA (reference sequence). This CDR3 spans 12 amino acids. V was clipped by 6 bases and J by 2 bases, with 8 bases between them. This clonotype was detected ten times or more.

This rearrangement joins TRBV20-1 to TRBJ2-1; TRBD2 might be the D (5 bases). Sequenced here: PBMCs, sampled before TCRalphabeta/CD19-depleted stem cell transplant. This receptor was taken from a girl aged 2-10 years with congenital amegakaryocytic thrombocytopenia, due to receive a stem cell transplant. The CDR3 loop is CSAVATYNEQFF. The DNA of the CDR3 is TGCAGTGCCGTAGCGACCTACAATGAGCAGTTCTTC.